The source of this T cell receptor (beta chain) is a study of blood T cell repertoires in COVID-19. Study in general: Acute and convalescent COVID-19 samples came from the United States, Italy and Spain. Sample material is recorded as cDNA or gDNA derived from T cells, B-cell-depleted T cells, or PBMCs.

Per the original data handling: Estimates of nucleated cell counts were drawn from the amplification of reference gene primers. Produced via immunoSEQ multiplex PCR; TCRdb's table is partial and in-frame only. V and J calls and clone size come straight from that table; D and trimming were deduced from the DNA. This sample has approximately 67,000 clones, with around 93% found just once. The J segment lost 1 base and the V segment lost 4 bases, leaving 1 base of the junction unmatched. Germline CDR1 is MGHRA and CDR2 is YSYEKL. The CDR3 sequence is 14 residues long. The TCR originated in a woman in her sixties with active COVID-19. The rearrangement joins TRBV4-1 to TRBJ2-5; the match to TRBD1 covers 9 bases. Sequenced material: peripheral blood. The CDR3 nucleotides are TGCGCCAGCAGCCCGGGACAGGGCCAAGAGACCCAGTACTTC. Translating it yields CASSPGQGQETQYF.